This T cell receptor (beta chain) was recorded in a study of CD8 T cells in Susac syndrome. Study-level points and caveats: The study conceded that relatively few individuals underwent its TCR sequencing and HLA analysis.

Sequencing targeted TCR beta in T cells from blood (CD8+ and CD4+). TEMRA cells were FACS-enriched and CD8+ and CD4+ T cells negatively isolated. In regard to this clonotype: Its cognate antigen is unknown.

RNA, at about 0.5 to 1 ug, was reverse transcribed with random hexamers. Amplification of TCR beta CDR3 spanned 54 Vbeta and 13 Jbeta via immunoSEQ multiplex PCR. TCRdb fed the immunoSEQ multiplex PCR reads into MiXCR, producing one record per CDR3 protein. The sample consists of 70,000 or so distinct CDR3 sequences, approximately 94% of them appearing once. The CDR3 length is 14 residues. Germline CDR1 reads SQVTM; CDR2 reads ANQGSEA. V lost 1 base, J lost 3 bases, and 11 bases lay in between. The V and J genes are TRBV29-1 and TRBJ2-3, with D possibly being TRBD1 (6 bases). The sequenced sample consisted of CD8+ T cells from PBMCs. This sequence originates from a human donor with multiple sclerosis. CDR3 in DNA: TGCAGCGTTGAAGGAACAGGGATGACAGATACGCAGTATTTT. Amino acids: CSVEGTGMTDTQYF.